This T cell receptor beta chain is from a study of response to subunit inactivated influenza vaccine. Study-level points and caveats: With each seasonal influenza vaccination, the authors suggested, few new T cells are recruited.

V shed 2 bases and J shed 6 bases, with 19 bases lying between them. The CDR3 has 16 amino acids. Looked up from germline, CDR1 is MDHEN and CDR2 is SYDVKM. MiXCR, applied by TCRdb to the RT-PCR reads, yields one record per CDR3 protein. The top ten clones hold 7.5% to 8% of a sample with about 650,000 distinct CDR3 sequences, 11% to 15% of them seen once. In the case of this clonotype: What it binds is not known.

This chain uses TRBV28 with TRBJ1-2; no firm D call. The TCR was taken from a man aged 45-65 years who received an inactivated influenza vaccine. This material consisted of PBMCs from blood, taken 14 to 15 days before vaccination. The CDR3 loop is CASSLITLNQANGYTF. CDR3 in DNA: TGTGCCAGCAGTTTAATCACCCTAAACCAGGCCAATGGCTACACCTTC.